A single sample is the source of the 32 T cell receptor beta chains below, sequenced in a study of human T cells and chemical hapten exposure. Regarding time point: patch test 1, 2 weeks after DPC sensitization. Regarding treatment: therapeutic diphenylcyclopropenone sensitization with weekly scalp DPC. TCRdb passed the RACE reads through MiXCR, listing each CDR3 protein once. The sample comprises fewer than 100,000 distinct CDR3 sequences, around 12% of which are singletons, and over 2% rests with the top ten. The source was whole blood, collected in connection with sensitization to the hapten diphenylcyclopropenone (DPC). The receptor set was obtained from a woman between 35 and 50 years old with alopecia areata. Some clones in this sample may be carry-over from other donors' samples.

This clonotype appeared a few times. The chain carries TRBV6-5 and TRBJ1-1, with a tentative D call TRBD1 (5 bases). The V gene lost 7 bases and the J gene lost 1 base, with 16 bases spanning the gap. This CDR3 contains 15 residues. CDR1 and CDR2 from the germline V gene are MNHEY and SVGAGI. CDR3 bases: TGTGCCAGCAAAAAAGGGGCAGGGACGAACACTGAAGCTTTCTTT. Translating it yields CASKKGAGTNTEAFF.

J is TRBJ1-1 and V is TRBV7-9; D possibly corresponds to TRBD1 (5 bases). Trimming removed 4 bases from V and 1 base from J, with 10 bases in between. Germline CDR1 and CDR2: SEHNR and FQNEAQ (reference sequence). The CDR3 is 14 residues long. The CDR3 loop is CASSWGDRNTEAFF. CDR3 DNA: TGTGCCAGCAGCTGGGGCGACAGGAACACTGAAGCTTTCTTT. The full variable domain, with the rest looked up from reference TRBV7-9 and TRBJ1-1, is DTGVSQNPRHKITKRGQNVTFRCDPISEHNRLYWYRQTLGQGPEFLTYFQNEAQLEKSRLLSDRFSAERPKGSFSTLEIQRTEQGDSAMYLCASSWGDRNTEAFFGQGTRLTVV.

The chain links TRBV5-1 to TRBJ2-7, with D possibly matching TRBD2 (6 bases). The CDR3 has 13 amino acids. The V gene lost 7 bases and the J gene lost 2 bases, with 13 bases spanning the gap. CDR1 and CDR2 (germline): SGHRS, YFSETQ. In DNA form, the CDR3 reads TGCGCCAGCGCAATAGCGGCCCCCTACGAGCAGTACTTC. Translated: CASAIAAPYEQYF.

This chain links TRBV20-1 with TRBJ1-4, with D unclear. Germline-derived CDR1 and CDR2 are DFQATT and SNEGSKA (reference sequence). V lost 6 bases and J 6 bases, leaving 14 bases between the germline ends. The CDR3 length is 13 residues. The CDR3 protein is CSALPATDEKLFF. CDR3 in DNA: TGCAGTGCCCTCCCGGCGACGGATGAAAAACTGTTTTTT.

This sequence joins TRBV6-5 and TRBJ1-6, with TRBD1 matching 9 bases. The ends lost 6 bases at V and 8 bases at J; junction bases unmatched: 8. Germline CDR1 MNHEY, CDR2 SVGAGI. This CDR3 is built from 15 residues. Here the CDR3 DNA reads TGTGCCAGCAGCTATTCGCGGACAGGGGATTCACCCCTCCACTTT. Translating gives CASSYSRTGDSPLHF.

This clonotype was seen only a few times. The gene calls are TRBV15 and TRBJ2-7; no reliable D call. In germline, CDR1 is LNHNV, CDR2 YYDKDF (reference sequence). The CDR3 has 15 residues. V was clipped by 0 bases and J by 0 bases, with 9 bases between them. CDR3 loop: CATSRDPSSSYEQYF. The DNA of the CDR3 is TGTGCCACCAGCAGAGATCCCTCGAGCTCCTACGAGCAGTACTTC.

This clonotype turned up a few times. The V call is TRBV6-1, the J call TRBJ2-3; 7 positions match TRBD1. The germline gives CDR1 MNHNS, CDR2 SASEGT. This CDR3 contains 14 residues. V gave up 4 bases and J gave up 2 bases; unmatched junction bases: 3. CDR3 sequence reads: CASSGTGATDTQYF. CDR3 in DNA: TGTGCCAGCAGTGGAACAGGGGCCACAGATACGCAGTATTTT.

This clonotype was observed a handful of times. The chain joins TRBV7-9 to TRBJ2-3; D ambiguous. Trimming took 6 bases from V and 3 from J, leaving 7 bases between them. CDR1 and CDR2 (germline): SEHNR, FQNEAQ (reference sequence). CDR3 length: 12 amino acids. The DNA of the CDR3 is TGTGCCAGCAGGGTCGGAACAGATACGCAGTATTTT. It translates to CASRVGTDTQYF.

V and J are TRBV28 and TRBJ2-7; D is uncertain. The CDR3 spans 12 residues. Per the germline V gene, CDR1 is MDHEN and CDR2 is SYDVKM. The V and J ends lost 8 bases and 6 bases respectively, with 14 bases between them. CDR3 sequence: CASRLFGFEQYF. The CDR3 nucleotides read TGTGCCAGCCGCCTTTTTGGGTTCGAGCAGTACTTC.

This clonotype has more than one count but fewer than ten. The rearrangement links TRBV7-8 to TRBJ2-1; 13 positions agree with TRBD2. V lost 5 bases to trimming and J lost 7 bases; unmatched junction nucleotides: 14. The length of the CDR3 is 18 residues. The germline CDR1 and CDR2 sequences are SGHVS and FQNEAQ. Here the CDR3 DNA reads TGTGCCAGCAGCATGATACCCGGACTAGCGGGAGTTGGTAATGAGCAGTTCTTC. Amino acids: CASSMIPGLAGVGNEQFF.

This clonotype was counted between two and nine times. V and J are TRBV28 and TRBJ1-5, with 8 nucleotides matching TRBD1. The CDR3 has 15 amino acids. Losses at the gene ends were 4 bases for V and 4 bases for J; bases not matched to a gene: 6. CDR1 and CDR2 (germline): MDHEN, SYDVKM. The CDR3 reads CASSSQGAMNQPQHF. CDR3 coding DNA: TGTGCCAGCAGTTCCCAGGGGGCTATGAATCAGCCCCAGCATTTT.

The J gene is TRBJ2-2, the V gene TRBV11-3; D gene uncertain. V dropped 1 base and J dropped 5 bases, with 8 bases sitting between them. The CDR3 length is 14 residues. CDR1 SGHNT and CDR2 YENEEA come from the germline V gene. The CDR3 sequence: CASSLGLSTGELFF. The CDR3 DNA follows: TGTGCCAGCAGCTTAGGGTTATCAACCGGGGAGCTGTTTTTT.

This clonotype was observed a few times. This chain connects TRBV20-1 to TRBJ2-3, with TRBD2 matching 7 bases. This CDR3 has 15 amino acids. Per the germline V gene, CDR1 is DFQATT and CDR2 is SNEGSKA (reference sequence). The ends lost 5 bases at V and 3 bases at J; junction bases unmatched: 11. Here the CDR3 DNA reads TGCAGTGCTGGTGGAGTGGGAGGGCGGACAGATACGCAGTATTTT. Translated, it gives CSAGGVGGRTDTQYF.

CDR3 DNA sequence: TGTGCTAGTGGTTTGGGCTCAGGGAACTCACCCCTCCACTTT. It codes for CASGLGSGNSPLHF. This chain links TRBV12-5 with TRBJ1-6; the D gene is possibly TRBD1 (5 bases). Trimming removed 1 base at V and 10 bases at J, with 11 bases between. Germline V gene lookup returns CDR1 LGHNT and CDR2 FRNRAP. This CDR3 spans 14 amino acids.

To note about this clonotype: The junction shows a germline mismatch at one end, possibly a read error. The genes are TRBV12-5 and TRBJ2-6; possible D gene TRBD1, 5 bases. The CDR3 has 13 amino acids. CDR1 LGHNT and CDR2 FRNRAP come from the germline V gene. The CDR3 DNA reads as TGTGCTAGTGCCCCCTCTGGGGCCTACGTCCTGACTTTC. Its protein is CASAPSGAYVLTF.

The table lists this clonotype with a few counts. This chain links TRBV9 with TRBJ2-1, with D uncertain. Trimming removed 3 bases at V and 0 bases at J, with 10 bases between. This CDR3 region has 15 residues. Germline assignment: CDR1 SGDLS and CDR2 YYNGEE. In nucleotides, the CDR3 is TGTGCCAGCAGCGCGGACGGAGTCTCCTACAATGAGCAGTTCTTC. Protein sequence: CASSADGVSYNEQFF.

This clonotype was seen many times. The chain recombines TRBV29-1 with TRBJ2-5, with unresolved D. The length of the CDR3 is 15 residues. Germline CDR1 and CDR2: SQVTM and ANQGSEA. The germline V and J ends were trimmed by 0 bases and 2 bases, with 13 bases remaining between them. CDR3 loop: CSVEEAARAQETQYF. The CDR3 DNA is TGCAGCGTTGAAGAGGCAGCCCGAGCTCAAGAGACCCAGTACTTC.

In this sample, this clonotype turned up a few times. This sequence joins TRBV7-6 and TRBJ2-7; no reliable D call. CDR3 length: 14 residues. V was pared by 0 bases and J by 2 bases, with 8 bases between. Germline V lookup: CDR1 SGHVS, CDR2 FNYEAQ. The CDR3, as DNA: TGTGCCAGCAGCTTAGCGGGATCCGCCTACGAGCAGTACTTC. This codes for CASSLAGSAYEQYF.

This clonotype was seen more than once but under ten times. The rearrangement uses TRBV7-3 and TRBJ2-5; D gene unclear. Trimming shortened V by 1 base and J by 0 bases, and 6 bases separated the two germline ends. Germline V gene sequence: CDR1 SGHTA, CDR2 FQGTGA. This CDR3 is 14 amino acids long. CDR3 DNA sequence: TGTGCCAGCAGCTTAAACGGAGACCAAGAGACCCAGTACTTC. Translation gives CASSLNGDQETQYF. Supplemented by reference TRBV7-3 and TRBJ2-5, the full variable domain reads GAGVSQTPSNKVTEKGKYVELRCDPISGHTALYWYRQSLGQGPEFLIYFQGTGAADDSGLPNDRFFAVRPEGSVSTLKIQRTERGDSAVYLCASSLNGDQETQYFGPGTRLLVL.

This clonotype was seen only a few times. The chain has TRBV19 and TRBJ1-1, with D hard to call. Trimming removed 7 bases from V and 0 bases from J, with 12 bases in between. The CDR3 consists of 14 residues. Germline CDR1 LNHDA, CDR2 SQIVND (reference sequence). The CDR3 DNA reads TGTGCCAGTACCGCGACATTGATGAACACTGAAGCTTTCTTT. Translated, it gives CASTATLMNTEAFF.

This clonotype was detected ten times or more. The chain recombines TRBV6-6 with TRBJ1-4, with 10 bases that match TRBD1. With 6 bases clipped from V and 1 base from J, the junction kept 5 bases outside the gene matches. This CDR3 has 16 residues. Germline V gene lookup returns CDR1 MNHNY and CDR2 SVGAGI (reference sequence). CDR3: CASSSGTGVTNEKLFF. CDR3 coding DNA: TGTGCCAGCAGCAGTGGGACAGGGGTAACTAATGAAAAACTGTTTTTT.

This clonotype was seen a handful of times. V usage is TRBV7-9 and J usage is TRBJ1-1; 7 positions agree with TRBD1. Looked up from germline, CDR1 is SEHNR and CDR2 is FQNEAQ (reference sequence). V lost 3 bases and J lost 5; bases outside the gene matches: 6. The CDR3 covers 14 residues. The chain's CDR3 is CASSFHTRGTEAFF. CDR3 sequence (DNA): TGTGCCAGCAGCTTCCACACCAGGGGGACTGAAGCTTTCTTT. The complete variable domain, with remaining parts taken from reference TRBV7-9 and TRBJ1-1, reads DTGVSQNPRHKITKRGQNVTFRCDPISEHNRLYWYRQTLGQGPEFLTYFQNEAQLEKSRLLSDRFSAERPKGSFSTLEIQRTEQGDSAMYLCASSFHTRGTEAFFGQGTRLTVV.

This clonotype turned up a few times. This chain joins TRBV20-1 and TRBJ2-1; 8 bases are shared with TRBD2. The CDR3 loop spans 12 amino acids. V lost 7 bases to trimming and J lost 8 bases; unmatched junction nucleotides: 7. Germline-derived CDR1 and CDR2 are DFQATT and SNEGSKA (reference sequence). CDR3 loop: CSVSSGTYEQFF. CDR3 sequence (DNA): TGCAGTGTGAGTAGCGGGACCTATGAGCAGTTCTTC.

The chain combines TRBV27 with TRBJ2-1; D is unclear. Germline loops: CDR1 MNHEY, CDR2 SMNVEV (reference sequence). The germline V and J ends were trimmed by 4 bases and 3 bases, with 10 bases remaining between them. The CDR3 is 14 amino acids. The CDR3 sequence: CASSSGRHYNEQFF. The CDR3 nucleotides are TGTGCCAGCAGTTCCGGTCGTCACTACAATGAGCAGTTCTTC.

In its sample, this clonotype was seen many times. The genes are TRBV28 and TRBJ2-6; 11 bases agree with TRBD1. This CDR3 spans 18 amino acids. The junction had 8 bases not matched to a gene; V was cut back by 5 bases and J by 2 bases. CDR1 is MDHEN and CDR2 is SYDVKM in the germline V gene. CDR3 region: CASSARTGGAPGANVLTF. CDR3 nucleotide sequence: TGTGCCAGCAGTGCCCGGACAGGGGGCGCCCCTGGGGCCAACGTCCTGACTTTC.

The rearrangement uses TRBV11-2 and TRBJ2-7; D might be TRBD1 or TRBD2, each matching 6 bases. Trimming stripped 1 base from V and 0 bases from J, with 22 bases between. The CDR3 loop spans 19 amino acids. Germline assignment: CDR1 SGHAT and CDR2 FQNNGV. The CDR3 reads CASSLAPYRVATSSYEQYF. The CDR3 DNA reads TGTGCCAGCAGCTTAGCCCCTTACAGGGTAGCGACTAGCTCCTACGAGCAGTACTTC. Variable domain in full (rest from reference TRBV11-2 and TRBJ2-7): EAGVAQSPRYKIIEKRQSVAFWCNPISGHATLYWYQQILGQGPKLLIQFQNNGVVDDSQLPKDRFSAERLKGVDSTLKIQPAKLEDSAVYLCASSLAPYRVATSSYEQYFGPGTRLTVT.

V is TRBV12-3 or TRBV12-4 and J is TRBJ2-7, with 9 positions matching TRBD1. The V gene end was trimmed by 6 bases and the J gene end by 6 bases; junction bases not matched to a gene: 6. The CDR3 length is 13 residues. CDR3 residues: CASRTGQGGEQYF. The DNA for the CDR3 is TGTGCCAGCAGGACGGGACAGGGCGGCGAGCAGTACTTC.

The V call is TRBV7-3, the J call TRBJ2-2; no clear D gene. Trimming shortened V by 1 base and J by 3 bases, and 3 bases separated the two germline ends. The CDR3 extends over 13 amino acids. Germline assignment: CDR1 SGHTA and CDR2 FQGTGA. The DNA for the CDR3 is TGTGCCAGCAGCTTAAGTCACACCGGGGAGCTGTTTTTT. Translation gives CASSLSHTGELFF.

This clonotype has ten or more counts. The V gene is TRBV19, the J gene TRBJ1-2; 9 bases agree with TRBD1. V was clipped by 6 bases and J by 3 bases; unmatched bases: 8. The CDR3 covers 15 residues. The germline gives CDR1 LNHDA, CDR2 SQIVND (reference sequence). The CDR3 here is CASRETGGRYYGYTF. Written as DNA, the CDR3 is TGTGCCAGTAGGGAAACAGGGGGCCGGTACTATGGCTACACCTTC.

This clonotype occurred many times. V and J are TRBV18 and TRBJ2-7; TRBD2 matches at 13 bases. Unmatched junction bases numbered 17, after V lost 5 bases and J lost 4 bases. Germline CDR1 and CDR2: KGHSH and LQKENI. This CDR3 contains 19 residues. CDR3 sequence: CASSSTRTSGRGGLYEQYF. The CDR3 nucleotides are TGTGCCAGCTCATCCACCAGGACTAGCGGGAGAGGGGGGCTATACGAGCAGTACTTC.

This clonotype was recorded many times. Here the CDR3 reads CASSHGLLFEQYF. CDR3 nucleotide sequence: TGTGCCAGCAGTCATGGACTTCTGTTCGAGCAGTACTTC. This chain joins TRBV12-3 or TRBV12-4 and TRBJ2-7; tentative D call: TRBD2 (5 bases). This CDR3 comprises 13 residues. V lost 5 bases, J lost 6 bases, and 14 bases lay in between.

In this sample, this clonotype turned up many times. The chain links TRBV28 to TRBJ2-7; D is possibly TRBD1 or TRBD2 (5 bases each). The V and J ends lost 4 bases and 3 bases respectively, with 13 bases between them. The germline CDR1 and CDR2 sequences are MDHEN and SYDVKM. This CDR3 is 14 amino acids long. The CDR3 here is CASSSQGPVYEQYF. The CDR3 nucleotides read TGTGCCAGCAGTTCCCAGGGACCAGTCTACGAGCAGTACTTC.